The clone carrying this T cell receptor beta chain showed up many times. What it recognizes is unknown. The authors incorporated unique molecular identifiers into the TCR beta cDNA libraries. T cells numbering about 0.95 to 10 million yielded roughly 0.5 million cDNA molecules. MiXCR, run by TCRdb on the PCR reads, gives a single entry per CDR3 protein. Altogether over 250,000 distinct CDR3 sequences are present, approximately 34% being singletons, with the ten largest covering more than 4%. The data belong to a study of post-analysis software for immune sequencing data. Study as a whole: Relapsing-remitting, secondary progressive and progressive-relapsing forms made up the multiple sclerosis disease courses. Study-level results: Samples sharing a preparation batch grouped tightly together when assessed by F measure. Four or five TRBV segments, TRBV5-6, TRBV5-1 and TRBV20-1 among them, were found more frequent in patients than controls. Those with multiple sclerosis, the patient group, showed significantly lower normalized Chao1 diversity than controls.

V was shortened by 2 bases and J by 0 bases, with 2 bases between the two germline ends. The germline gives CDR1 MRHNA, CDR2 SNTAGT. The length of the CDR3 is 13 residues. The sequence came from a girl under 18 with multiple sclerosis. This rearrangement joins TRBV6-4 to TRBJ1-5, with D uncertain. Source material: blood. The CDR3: CASSDSSNQPQHF. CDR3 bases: TGTGCCAGCAGTGACAGTAGCAATCAGCCCCAGCATTTT.